This T cell receptor (beta chain) was identified during a study of graft-versus-host responses after intestinal transplantation. Study information: Every transplant recipient was induced with anti-thymocyte globulin, then maintained on tacrolimus and steroids for approximately three years.

The assay was immunoSEQ multiplex PCR, and TCRdb's table has in-frame clones only and misses some. Of about 110,000 clones listed, more than 85% are singletons. Regarding this clone: Its antigen remains unknown. One end of the junction is discordant with germline, which a read error may explain.

The germline V gene encodes CDR1 MGHRA and CDR2 YSYEKL. The CDR3 has 14 residues. Sequencing was performed on unstimulated CD8+ T cells sorted from spleen or lymph node cells, taken before transplant. The chain couples TRBV4-1 to TRBJ2-2; no clear D. The receptor's source is a human donor who was the organ donor for an intestinal transplant. The CDR3: CASSQDLDAGELFF. Written as DNA, the CDR3 is TGTGCCAGCAGCCAAGATCTAGACGCCGGGGAGCTGTTTTTT.